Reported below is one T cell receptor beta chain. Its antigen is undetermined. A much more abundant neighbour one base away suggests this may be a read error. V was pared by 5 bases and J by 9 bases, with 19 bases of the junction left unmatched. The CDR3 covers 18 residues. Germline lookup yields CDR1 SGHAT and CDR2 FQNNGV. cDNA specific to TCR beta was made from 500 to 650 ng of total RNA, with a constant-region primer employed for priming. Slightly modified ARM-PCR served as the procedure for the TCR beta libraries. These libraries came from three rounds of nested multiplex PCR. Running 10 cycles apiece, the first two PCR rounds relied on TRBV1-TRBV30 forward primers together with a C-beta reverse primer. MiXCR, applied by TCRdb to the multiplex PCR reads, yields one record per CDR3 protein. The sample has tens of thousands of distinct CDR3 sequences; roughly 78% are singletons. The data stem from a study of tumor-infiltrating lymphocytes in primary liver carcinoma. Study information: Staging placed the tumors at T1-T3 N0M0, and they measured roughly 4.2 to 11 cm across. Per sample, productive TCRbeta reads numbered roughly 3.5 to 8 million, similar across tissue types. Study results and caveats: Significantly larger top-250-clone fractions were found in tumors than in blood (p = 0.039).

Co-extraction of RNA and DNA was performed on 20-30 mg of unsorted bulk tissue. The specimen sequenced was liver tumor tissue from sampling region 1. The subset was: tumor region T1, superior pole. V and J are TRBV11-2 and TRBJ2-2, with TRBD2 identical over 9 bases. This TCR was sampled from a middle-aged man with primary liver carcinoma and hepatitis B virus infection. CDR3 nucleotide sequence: TGTGCCAGCAGCCCGCTGGGCGGGAGGGCCAAACTTTCATGGGAGCTGTTTTTT. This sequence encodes CASSPLGGRAKLSWELFF.